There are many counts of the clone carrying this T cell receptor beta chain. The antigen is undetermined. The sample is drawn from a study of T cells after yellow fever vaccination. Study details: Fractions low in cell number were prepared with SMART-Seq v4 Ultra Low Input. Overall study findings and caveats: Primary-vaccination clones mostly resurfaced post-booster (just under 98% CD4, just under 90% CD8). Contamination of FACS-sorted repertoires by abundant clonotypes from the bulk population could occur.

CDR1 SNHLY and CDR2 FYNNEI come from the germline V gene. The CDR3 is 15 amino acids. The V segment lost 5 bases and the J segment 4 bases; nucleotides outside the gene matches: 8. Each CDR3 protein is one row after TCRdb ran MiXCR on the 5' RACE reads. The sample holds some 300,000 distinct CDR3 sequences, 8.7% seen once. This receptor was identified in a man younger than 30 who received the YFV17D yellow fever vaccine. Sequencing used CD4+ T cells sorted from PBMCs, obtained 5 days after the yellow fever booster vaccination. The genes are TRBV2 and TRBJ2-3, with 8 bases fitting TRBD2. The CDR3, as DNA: TGTGCCAGCAGTCCCGGGACTAGGTCATCAGATACGCAGTATTTT. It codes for CASSPGTRSSDTQYF.